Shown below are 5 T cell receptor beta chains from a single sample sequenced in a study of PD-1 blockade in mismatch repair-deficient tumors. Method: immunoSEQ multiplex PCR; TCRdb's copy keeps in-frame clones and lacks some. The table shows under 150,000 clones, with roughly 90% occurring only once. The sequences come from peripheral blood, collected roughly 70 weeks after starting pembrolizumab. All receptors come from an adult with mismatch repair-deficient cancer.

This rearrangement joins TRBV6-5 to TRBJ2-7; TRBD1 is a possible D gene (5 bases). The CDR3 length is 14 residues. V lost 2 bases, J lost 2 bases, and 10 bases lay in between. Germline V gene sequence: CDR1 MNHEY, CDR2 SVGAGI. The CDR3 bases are TGTGCCAGCAGTTACGGGGCAGGAACCTACGAGCAGTACTTC. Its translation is CASSYGAGTYEQYF.

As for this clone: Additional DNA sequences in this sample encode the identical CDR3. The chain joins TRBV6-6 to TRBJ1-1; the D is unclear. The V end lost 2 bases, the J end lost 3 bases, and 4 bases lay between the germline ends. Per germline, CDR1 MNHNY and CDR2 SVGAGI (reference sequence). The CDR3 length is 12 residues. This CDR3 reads CASSYGDTEAFF. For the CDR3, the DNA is TGTGCCAGCAGTTACGGGGACACTGAAGCTTTCTTT.

DNA for the CDR3: TGTGCCAGCAGACCACTAGCGGGAGGTCGTAATGAGCAGTTCTTC. This gives the protein CASRPLAGGRNEQFF. V usage is TRBV7-2 and J usage is TRBJ2-1, with 12 bases aligning to TRBD2. CDR1 is SGHTA and CDR2 is FQGNSA in the germline V gene. Unmatched junction bases numbered 7, after V lost 6 bases and J lost 7 bases. CDR3 size: 15 residues.

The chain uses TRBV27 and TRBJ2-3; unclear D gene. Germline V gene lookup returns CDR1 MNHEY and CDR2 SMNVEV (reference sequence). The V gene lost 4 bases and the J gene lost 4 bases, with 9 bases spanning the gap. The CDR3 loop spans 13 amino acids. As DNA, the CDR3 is TGTGCCAGCAGTTATCGGAGTTCAGATACGCAGTATTTT. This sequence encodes CASSYRSSDTQYF.

The chain's CDR3 is CASRPAGTPSGANVLTF. The DNA for the CDR3 is TGTGCCAGCAGGCCCGCCGGGACACCCTCTGGGGCCAACGTCCTGACTTTC. V and J are TRBV28 and TRBJ2-6, with D tentatively TRBD1 (6 bases). The CDR3 contains 17 residues. Trimming pared 6 bases from V and 0 bases from J, leaving 15 bases between. Germline CDR1 and CDR2: MDHEN and SYDVKM. Combining the CDR3 with reference TRBV28 and TRBJ2-6 gives the whole variable domain DVKVTQSSRYLVKRTGEKVFLECVQDMDHENMFWYRQDPGLGLRLIYFSYDVKMKEKGDIPEGYSVSREKKERFSLILESASTNQTSMYLCASRPAGTPSGANVLTFGAGSRLTVL.